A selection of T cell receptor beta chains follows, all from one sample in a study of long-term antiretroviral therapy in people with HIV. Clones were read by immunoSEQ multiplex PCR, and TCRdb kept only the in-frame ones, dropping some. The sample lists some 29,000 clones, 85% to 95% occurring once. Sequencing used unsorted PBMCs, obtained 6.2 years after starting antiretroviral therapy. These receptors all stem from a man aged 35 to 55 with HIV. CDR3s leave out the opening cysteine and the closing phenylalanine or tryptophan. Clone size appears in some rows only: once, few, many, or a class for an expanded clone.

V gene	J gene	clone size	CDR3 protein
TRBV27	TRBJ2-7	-	ASSLGTFGDEQY
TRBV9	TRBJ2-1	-	ASSAGGDEQF
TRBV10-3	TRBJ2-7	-	AISAGPLYEQY
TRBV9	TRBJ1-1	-	ASSVAEGGAEAF
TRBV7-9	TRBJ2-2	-	ASSLVPGELF
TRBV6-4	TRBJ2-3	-	ASSDGTGGTDTQY
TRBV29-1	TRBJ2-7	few	SVEGAREGLNEQY
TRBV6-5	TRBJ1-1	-	AISEARIEAF
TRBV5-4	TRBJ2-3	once	ASSMGTSGGLSTDTQY
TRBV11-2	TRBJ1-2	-	ASSLYTLAGDGYT
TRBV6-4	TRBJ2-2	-	ASSAMGGPNTGELF
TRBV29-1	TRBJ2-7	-	SVEERALSYEQY
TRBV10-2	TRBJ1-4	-	ASSDGTSEKLF
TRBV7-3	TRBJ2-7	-	ASSLTPPGSGGRYEQY
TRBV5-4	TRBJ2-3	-	ASSSTSGRAQGTDTQY
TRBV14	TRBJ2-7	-	ASSQWGSVAPYEQY